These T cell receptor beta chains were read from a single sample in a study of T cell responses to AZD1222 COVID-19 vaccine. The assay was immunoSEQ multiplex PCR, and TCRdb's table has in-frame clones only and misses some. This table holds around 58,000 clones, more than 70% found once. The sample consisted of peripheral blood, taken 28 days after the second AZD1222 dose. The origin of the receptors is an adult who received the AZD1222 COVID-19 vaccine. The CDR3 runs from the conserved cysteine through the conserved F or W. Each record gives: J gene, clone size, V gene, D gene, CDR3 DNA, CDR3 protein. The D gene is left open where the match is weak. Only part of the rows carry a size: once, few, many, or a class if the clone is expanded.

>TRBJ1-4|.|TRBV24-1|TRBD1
TGTGCCACCAGTGATCGACAGGGCGGGCCGGAAAAACTGTTTTTT
CATSDRQGGPEKLFF
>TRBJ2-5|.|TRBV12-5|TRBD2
TGTGCTAGTGCCCCCCAGCGGGGTCAAGAGACCCAGTACTTC
CASAPQRGQETQYF
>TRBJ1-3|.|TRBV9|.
TGTGCCAGCAGCCGAGGGGGCTCTGGAAACACCATATATTTT
CASSRGGSGNTIYF
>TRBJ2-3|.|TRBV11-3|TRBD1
TGTGCCAGCAGCTTAGGGCAGGGGGCAACAGATACGCAGTATTTT
CASSLGQGATDTQYF
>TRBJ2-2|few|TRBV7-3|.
TGTGCCAGCAGCGGAGGGGGAAACACCGGGGAGCTGTTTTTT
CASSGGGNTGELFF
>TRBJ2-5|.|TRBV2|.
TGTGCCAGCAATCCTTTACAGGGAGGTCAAGAGACCCAGTACTTC
CASNPLQGGQETQYF
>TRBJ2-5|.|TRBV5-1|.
TGCGCCAGCAGCTTGGCCGGAGCCAGGGAAGAGACCCAGTACTTC
CASSLAGAREETQYF
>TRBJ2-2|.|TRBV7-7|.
TGTGCCAGCAGCGCACCAGGAAGGTTAAACACCGGGGAGCTGTTTTTT
CASSAPGRLNTGELFF
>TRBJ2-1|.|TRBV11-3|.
TGTGCCAGCAGCTTAGATGGTGGCAACAATGAGCAGTTCTTC
CASSLDGGNNEQFF
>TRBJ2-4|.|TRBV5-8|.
TGTGCCAGCACCCAATCGGAAGCGACCCCGAGGGCCAAAAACATTCAGTACTTC
CASTQSEATPRAKNIQYF
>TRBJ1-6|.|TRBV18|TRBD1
TGTGCCAGCTCACGGGACAGGGCAAATTCACCCCTCCACTTT
CASSRDRANSPLHF
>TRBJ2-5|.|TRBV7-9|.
TGTGCCAGCAGCTTAGTCGGGGAGACCCAGTACTTC
CASSLVGETQYF
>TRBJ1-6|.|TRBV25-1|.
TGTGCCAGCAGTGAAGGGGTACAACCTCTTAATTCACCCCTCCACTTT
CASSEGVQPLNSPLHF
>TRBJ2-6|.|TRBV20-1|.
TGCAGTGCTAGTTTCAGGACAAGGCTCTCTGGGGCCAACGTCCTGACTTTC
CSASFRTRLSGANVLTF
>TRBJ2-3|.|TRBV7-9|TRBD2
TGTGCCAGCAGCTTAATCATCGGCGGGAGAAGAGATACGCAGTATTTT
CASSLIIGGRRDTQYF
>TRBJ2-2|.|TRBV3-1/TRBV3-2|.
TGTGCCAGCAGCCAATACAGGACGAACACCGGGGAGCTGTTTTTT
CASSQYRTNTGELFF
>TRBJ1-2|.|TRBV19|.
TGTGCCAGTAGTATAGGGTCAGGGACCCTTAACTATGGCTACACCTTC
CASSIGSGTLNYGYTF
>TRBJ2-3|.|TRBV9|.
TGTGCCAGTGGGAGAAGTGCAGATACGCAGTATTTT
CASGRSADTQYF
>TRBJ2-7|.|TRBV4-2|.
TGTGCCAGCAGCCAAGATCTCGCCAGGGGTTTTGACGAGCAGTACTTC
CASSQDLARGFDEQYF
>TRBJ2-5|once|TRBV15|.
TGTGCCACCAGCAGAGATGCCCGGGCTACAGGGGAGACCCAGTACTTC
CATSRDARATGETQYF
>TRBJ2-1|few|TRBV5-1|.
TGCGCCAGCAGCTTAGCGCTTGCAAATGAGCAGTTCTTC
CASSLALANEQFF
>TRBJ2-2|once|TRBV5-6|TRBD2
TGTGCCAGCAGCCCCAGCGGGGTCAGTCTACTGTTTTTT
CASSPSGVSLLFF
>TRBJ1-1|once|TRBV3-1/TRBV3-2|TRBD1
TGTGCCAGCAGCCAAGATAGGGGGACAGGGGGCGCGGACACTGAAGCTTTCTTT
CASSQDRGTGGADTEAFF
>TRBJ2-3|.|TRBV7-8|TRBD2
TGTGCCAGCAGCTATCTCTATAGCGGGAGTCGGACAGATACGCAGTATTTT
CASSYLYSGSRTDTQYF
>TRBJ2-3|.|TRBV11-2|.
TGTGCCAGCAGCTTTAGTACTAGGACAGATACGCAGTATTTT
CASSFSTRTDTQYF
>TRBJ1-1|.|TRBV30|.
TGTGCCTGGGGTGACAGAGGCACTGAAGCTTTCTTT
CAWGDRGTEAFF
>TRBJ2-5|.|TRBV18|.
TGTGCCAGCTCTGCGGCAGCGAGGGAGACCCAGTACTTC
CASSAAARETQYF
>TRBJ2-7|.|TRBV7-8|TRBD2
TGTGCCAGCAGCTTAGGCGGGACTAGTCCCTACGAGCAGTACTTC
CASSLGGTSPYEQYF
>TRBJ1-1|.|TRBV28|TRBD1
TGTGCCAGCAGTTCACCGGGACAGGGGTTTGAAGCTTTCTTT
CASSSPGQGFEAFF
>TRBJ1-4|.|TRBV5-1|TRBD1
TGCGCCAGTAGACAGGGGACTGCTAATGAAAAACTGTTTTTT
CASRQGTANEKLFF
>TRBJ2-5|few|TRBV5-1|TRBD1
TGCGCCAGCAGCACCAGACAGGGCACGCAAGAGACCCAGTACTTC
CASSTRQGTQETQYF
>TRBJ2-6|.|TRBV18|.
TGTGCCAGCTCACCATCAATTTCTGGGGCCAACGTCCTGACTTTC
CASSPSISGANVLTF
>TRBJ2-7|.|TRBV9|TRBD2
TGTGCCAGCAGCGCCTCCGGGACTAGTGGTAGCGAGCAGTACTTC
CASSASGTSGSEQYF
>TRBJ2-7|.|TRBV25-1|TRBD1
TGTGCCAGCAGTGCAGCGGACAGGGGGTCGTTCGACGAGCAGTACTTC
CASSAADRGSFDEQYF
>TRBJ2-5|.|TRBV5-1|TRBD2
TGCGCCAGCAGCTGGGAGGGGCAAGAGACCCAGTACTTC
CASSWEGQETQYF
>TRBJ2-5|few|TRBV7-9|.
TGTGCCAGCAGCTTTGCGCGAGAGACCCAGTACTTC
CASSFARETQYF
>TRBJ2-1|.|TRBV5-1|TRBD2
TGCGCCAGCAGCTTGGTAGCGGGAGGGGATGAGCAGTTCTTC
CASSLVAGGDEQFF
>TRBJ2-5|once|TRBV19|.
TGTGCCAGTAGTATAGGGCGGCAAGAGACCCAGTACTTC
CASSIGRQETQYF
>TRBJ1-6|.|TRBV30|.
TGTGCCTGGAGTCAGGGCGGGGATTCACCCCTCCACTTT
CAWSQGGDSPLHF
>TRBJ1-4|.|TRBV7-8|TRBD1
TGTGCCAGCAGCTTGTTGACAGGGGGCGAAAAACTGTTTTTT
CASSLLTGGEKLFF
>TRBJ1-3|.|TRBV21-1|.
TGTGCCAGCAGCAACTGGAGGGGGGCTACTGGAAACACCATATATTTT
CASSNWRGATGNTIYF
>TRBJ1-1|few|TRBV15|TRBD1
TGTGCCACCAGCAGAGATTTAGAGGACAGGCGGGAAGCTTTCTTT
CATSRDLEDRREAFF
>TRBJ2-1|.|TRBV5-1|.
TGCGCCAGCAGCTTGGCCGGCGACTTCAGTCACAATGAGCAGTTCTTC
CASSLAGDFSHNEQFF
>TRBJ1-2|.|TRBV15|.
TGTGCCACCAGCCCCCTCCGGGGCGCCGAAGCTAGCTATGGCTACACCTTC
CATSPLRGAEASYGYTF
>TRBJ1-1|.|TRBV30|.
TGTGCCCAGCTAGTTGGGAACACTGAAGCTTTCTTT
CAQLVGNTEAFF
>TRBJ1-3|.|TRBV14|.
TGTGCCAGCAGCCGCCTGCAGTTCAGGGCTGGAAACACCATATATTTT
CASSRLQFRAGNTIYF
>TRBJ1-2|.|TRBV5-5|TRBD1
TGTGCCAGCAGCTTGGTACAGGGGAGCAGTGGCTACACCTTC
CASSLVQGSSGYTF
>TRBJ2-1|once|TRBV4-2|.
TGTGCCAGCAGCCAACCCGACCGCAATGAGCAGTTCTTC
CASSQPDRNEQFF
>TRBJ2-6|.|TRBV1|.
TGCACCAGCAGCCGACGCAGCTCTGGGGCCAACGTCCTGACTTTC
CTSSRRSSGANVLTF
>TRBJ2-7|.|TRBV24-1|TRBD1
TGTGCCACCAGTGATCCTGGGACAGGCGGGTACGAGCAGTACTTC
CATSDPGTGGYEQYF